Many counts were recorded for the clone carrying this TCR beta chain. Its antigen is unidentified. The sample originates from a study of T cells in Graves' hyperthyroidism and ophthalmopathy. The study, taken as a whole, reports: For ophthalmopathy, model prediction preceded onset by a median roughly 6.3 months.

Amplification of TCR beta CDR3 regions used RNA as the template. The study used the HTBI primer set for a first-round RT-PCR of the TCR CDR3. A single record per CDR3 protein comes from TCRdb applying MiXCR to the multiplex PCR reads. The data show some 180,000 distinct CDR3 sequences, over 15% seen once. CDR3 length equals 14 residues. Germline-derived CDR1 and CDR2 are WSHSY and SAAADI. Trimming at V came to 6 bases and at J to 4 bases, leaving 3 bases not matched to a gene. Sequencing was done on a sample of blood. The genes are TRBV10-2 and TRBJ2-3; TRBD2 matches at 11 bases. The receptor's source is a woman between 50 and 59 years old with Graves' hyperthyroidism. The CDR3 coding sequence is TGCGCCAGCAGACTAGCGGGGGCAGCAGATACGCAGTATTTT. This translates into CASRLAGAADTQYF.